A single TCR beta chain is shown here with its context. Its antigen remains unknown. After template switching added a universal primer site, the resulting cDNA carried unique molecular identifiers. Using its own MiXCR run on the 5' RACE reads, TCRdb lists one record per CDR3 protein. The profile shows hundreds of thousands of distinct CDR3 sequences, around 20% of them singletons. This entry is derived from a study of identical twins. The CDR3 is 13 residues long. Germline lookup yields CDR1 MNHNY and CDR2 SVGAGI (reference sequence). V shed 7 bases and J shed 3 bases, with 13 bases lying between them. General observations from the study: The same donors were not followed; conclusions instead depended on cross-sectional statistical analysis.

The same sample was also studied in work on T cells expressing NK-cell markers. That study adds: Within several experiments, an anti-gamma-delta TCR antibody kept the sorting limited to alpha-beta TCR T cells.

The sequencing sample was made of PBMCs. This clonotype was obtained from a woman between 18 and 30 years old in good health. The chain links TRBV6-6 to TRBJ2-7, with D hard to call. CDR3 nucleotides: TGTGCCAGCACCGTCGACGCCTTCTACGAGCAGTACTTC. Its translation is CASTVDAFYEQYF.